This is a list of T cell receptor beta chains from one sample in a study of shared clonotypes between healthy human individuals. Repertoires were generated with immunoSEQ multiplex PCR, while TCRdb's copy carries only in-frame clones and drops some. The table has roughly 1.5 million clones, 98% seen once. The sequencing sample was made of naive CD4+ T cells sorted from blood. Every receptor here comes from a man aged 25-40 years in good health. Both conserved end residues are part of each CDR3. The D gene is left open where the match is weak. The size entry is marked missing in some rows and otherwise reads once, few, many or a size class.

j_call	v_call	clone_size	d_call	cdr3_aa	cdr3_nt
TRBJ2-5	TRBV18	once	NA	CASSHRVRNQETQYF	TGTGCCAGCTCACACCGGGTACGAAACCAAGAGACCCAGTACTTC
TRBJ1-1	TRBV30	NA	NA	CVSTLDRNTEAFF	TGTGTTTCCACGCTAGATCGGAACACTGAAGCTTTCTTT
TRBJ2-7	TRBV6-1	NA	NA	CASSEARGLSSGEQYF	TGTGCCAGCAGTGAAGCGCGGGGACTTTCCTCGGGGGAGCAGTACTTC
TRBJ2-1	TRBV4-1	NA	TRBD1	CASSPRLTGVGYNEQFF	TGCGCCAGCAGCCCGCGGCTGACAGGGGTAGGCTACAATGAGCAGTTCTTC
TRBJ2-7	TRBV6-1	NA	NA	CASRPGVGSYEQYF	TGTGCCAGCAGACCCGGGGTAGGCTCCTACGAGCAGTACTTC
TRBJ1-5	TRBV7-2	NA	NA	CASSLPGQPQHF	TGTGCCAGCTCACTACCCGGACAGCCCCAGCATTTT
TRBJ2-5	TRBV5-4	NA	NA	CASSAAGTYYATQYF	TGTGCCAGCAGCGCTGCCGGGACCTACTATGCGACCCAGTACTTC
TRBJ2-1	TRBV5-4	once	TRBD2	CASSFLIAGVVNEQFF	TGTGCCAGCAGCTTCTTAATAGCGGGAGTCGTCAATGAGCAGTTCTTC
TRBJ1-1	TRBV20-1	once	NA	CSAGTNTEAFF	TGCAGTGCTGGGACTAACACTGAAGCTTTCTTT
TRBJ2-1	TRBV7-9	NA	NA	CASSGLLVRDEQFF	TGTGCCAGCAGCGGACTTTTAGTACGCGATGAGCAGTTCTTC
TRBJ2-5	TRBV7-9	NA	NA	CASSLESHRETQYF	TGTGCCAGCAGCTTAGAGTCTCATCGGGAGACCCAGTACTTC
TRBJ2-2	TRBV18	NA	NA	CASSSGQRGTGELFF	TGTGCCAGCTCATCAGGACAGAGGGGCACCGGGGAGCTGTTTTTT
TRBJ2-3	TRBV29-1	NA	TRBD1	CSVRPIRGRDTQYF	TGCAGCGTTAGGCCGATTAGGGGGCGCGATACGCAGTATTTT
TRBJ2-5	TRBV4-2	NA	TRBD2	CASSRAFGGMEETQYF	TGTGCCAGCAGCCGGGCCTTCGGGGGGATGGAAGAGACCCAGTACTTC
TRBJ1-2	TRBV6-1	NA	NA	CASSDGRRNYGYTF	TGTGCCAGCAGTGATGGCAGGAGGAACTATGGCTACACCTTC
TRBJ1-3	TRBV5-1	NA	NA	CASSLEGPGNTIYF	TGCGCCAGCAGCTTGGAGGGCCCTGGAAACACCATATATTTT
TRBJ1-2	TRBV5-8	NA	NA	CASSFNGYTF	TGTGCCAGCAGCTTTAATGGCTACACCTTC
TRBJ2-1	TRBV7-9	NA	TRBD2	CASSLVAGVSYNEQFF	TGTGCCAGCAGCTTAGTTGCGGGAGTATCCTACAATGAGCAGTTCTTC
TRBJ2-3	TRBV7-6	NA	TRBD2	CASSHGLGLAGDTQYF	TGTGCCAGCAGCCATGGCCTAGGGCTAGCGGGAGATACGCAGTATTTT
TRBJ1-2	TRBV6-6	NA	NA	CASSLVEGTKGYTF	TGTGCCAGCAGTTTGGTAGAGGGGACAAAAGGCTACACCTTC
TRBJ2-2	TRBV5-5	NA	TRBD1	CASSSTRWTGVGTGELFF	TGTGCCAGCAGCTCAACTCGATGGACAGGGGTGGGGACCGGGGAGCTGTTTTTT
TRBJ2-7	TRBV28	NA	TRBD1	CASSTPLRGLSYEQYF	TGTGCCAGCAGTACCCCTCTCAGGGGGCTCTCCTACGAGCAGTACTTC
TRBJ1-3	TRBV19	NA	NA	CAISTGARDTIYF	TGTGCCATCTCGACAGGTGCTCGAGACACCATATATTTT
TRBJ2-5	TRBV6-5	NA	TRBD2	CASSYSSGSETQYF	TGTGCCAGCAGTTACTCGAGCGGGAGTGAGACCCAGTACTTC
TRBJ2-2	TRBV18	NA	NA	CASSVNTGELFF	TGTGCCAGCTCCGTTAACACCGGGGAGCTGTTTTTT
TRBJ2-1	TRBV4-1	NA	TRBD2	CASSQVNGLAGGIHNEQFF	TGCGCCAGCAGCCAAGTGAACGGGCTAGCGGGAGGAATTCACAATGAGCAGTTCTTC
TRBJ1-2	TRBV11-2	NA	TRBD1	CASSPDRAYGYTF	TGTGCCAGCAGCCCGGACAGGGCCTATGGCTACACCTTC
TRBJ2-3	TRBV10-3	NA	TRBD2	CAISFSSGRSDTQYF	TGTGCCATCAGTTTTTCTAGCGGGAGATCAGATACGCAGTATTTT
TRBJ2-7	TRBV4-1	NA	NA	CASSQVNQGRGEQYF	TGCGCCAGCAGCCAAGTGAATCAGGGGCGGGGGGAGCAGTACTTC
TRBJ2-3	TRBV14	NA	NA	CASSQERGPWREFTDTQYF	TGTGCCAGCAGCCAAGAAAGGGGGCCGTGGCGGGAGTTTACAGATACGCAGTATTTT
TRBJ1-3	TRBV6-1	NA	NA	CASRGNRVNTIYF	TGTGCCAGCAGAGGGAATCGGGTGAACACCATATATTTT
TRBJ2-5	TRBV28	NA	NA	CASNLGLRGRETQYF	TGTGCCAGCAATCTTGGCCTAAGGGGGAGGGAGACCCAGTACTTC
TRBJ1-2	TRBV7-8	NA	NA	CASSLTETYGYTF	TGTGCCAGCAGCTTAACTGAGACCTATGGCTACACCTTC
TRBJ2-7	TRBV6-5	once	NA	CASRRGRGSYEQYF	TGTGCCAGCAGGCGAGGCAGGGGATCCTACGAGCAGTACTTC
TRBJ2-1	TRBV5-1	NA	NA	CASSLVTDAFYNEQFF	TGCGCCAGCAGCTTGGTTACAGACGCCTTCTACAATGAGCAGTTCTTC
TRBJ2-1	TRBV2	NA	NA	CASREGTADNEQFF	TGTGCCAGCAGAGAGGGAACGGCGGACAATGAGCAGTTCTTC
TRBJ1-1	TRBV7-2	NA	TRBD1	CASSRRQGRNTEAFF	TGTGCCAGCAGCCGCCGACAGGGGAGGAACACTGAAGCTTTCTTT
TRBJ1-2	TRBV5-1	NA	NA	CASSVDMNYGYTF	TGCGCCAGCAGCGTCGACATGAACTATGGCTACACCTTC
TRBJ1-2	TRBV7-2	NA	NA	CASSDRGGTGYGYTF	TGTGCCAGCAGCGACCGAGGGGGTACGGGCTATGGCTACACCTTC
TRBJ2-1	TRBV29-1	NA	NA	CSVRHSTSRSSYNEQFF	TGCAGCGTTCGACACAGTACTAGCAGAAGCTCCTACAATGAGCAGTTCTTC
TRBJ1-1	TRBV11-2	NA	NA	CASSPPRIRGHTEAFF	TGTGCCAGCAGCCCCCCCCGAATAAGAGGTCACACTGAAGCTTTCTTT
TRBJ2-2	TRBV27	NA	NA	CASSPTGTANTGELFF	TGTGCCAGCAGTCCTACGGGAACCGCGAACACCGGGGAGCTGTTTTTT
TRBJ2-1	TRBV7-9	NA	TRBD2	CASSHPGLAGDNEQFF	TGTGCCAGCAGCCACCCGGGACTAGCGGGAGACAATGAGCAGTTCTTC
TRBJ1-4	TRBV9	NA	TRBD1	CASSVLGGQGNEKLFF	TGTGCCAGCAGCGTCCTAGGGGGACAGGGTAATGAAAAACTGTTTTTT
TRBJ2-1	TRBV20-1	NA	NA	CSARFIDEQFF	TGCAGTGCTAGATTCATCGATGAGCAGTTCTTC
TRBJ2-1	TRBV2	NA	NA	CASVADLYNEQFF	TGTGCCAGCGTAGCGGACCTTTACAATGAGCAGTTCTTC
TRBJ1-5	TRBV18	NA	TRBD1	CASSPGTDGQGGPQHF	TGTGCCAGCTCACCAGGGACGGATGGACAGGGAGGGCCCCAGCATTTT
TRBJ2-7	TRBV28	NA	TRBD1	CASSRGQSLYEQYF	TGTGCCAGCAGTCGGGGACAGAGCCTCTACGAGCAGTACTTC